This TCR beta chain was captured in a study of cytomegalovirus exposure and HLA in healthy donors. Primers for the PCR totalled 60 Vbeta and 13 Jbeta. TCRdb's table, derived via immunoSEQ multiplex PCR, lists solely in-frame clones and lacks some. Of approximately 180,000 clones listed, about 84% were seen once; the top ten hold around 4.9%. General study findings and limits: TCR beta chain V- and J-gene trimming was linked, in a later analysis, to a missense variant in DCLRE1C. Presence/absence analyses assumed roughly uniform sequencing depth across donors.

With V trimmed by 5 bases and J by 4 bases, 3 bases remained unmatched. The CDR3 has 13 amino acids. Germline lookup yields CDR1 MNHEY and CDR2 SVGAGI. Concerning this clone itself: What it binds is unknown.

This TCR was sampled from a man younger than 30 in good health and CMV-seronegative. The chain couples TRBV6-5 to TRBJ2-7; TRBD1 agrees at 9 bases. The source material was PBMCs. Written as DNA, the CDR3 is TGTGCCAGCAGTCTCGACAGGGGGTACGAGCAGTACTTC. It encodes CASSLDRGYEQYF.